Below, 12 T cell receptor beta chains from the same sample are listed, as sequenced in a study of Graves' ophthalmopathy and Graves' hyperthyroidism. Amplification from RNA transcripts yielded the TCR beta CDR3 regions. First-round RT-PCR used HTBI primers; second-round multiplex PCR followed. TCRdb recomputed calls from the multiplex PCR reads with MiXCR, one row per CDR3 protein. The sample has 150,000 or so distinct CDR3 sequences, about two fifths seen once; the top ten hold roughly 8.9%. Material for sequencing was peripheral blood. Receptors originate from a man under 40 with Graves' ophthalmopathy.

This clonotype was seen at least ten times. The chain combines TRBV7-2 with TRBJ2-7; tentative D call: TRBD1 (6 bases). Trimming left V 5 bases short and J 3 bases short, with 17 bases between. This CDR3 is built from 15 residues. Germline loops: CDR1 SGHTA, CDR2 FQGNSA. As DNA, the CDR3 is TGTGCCAGCAGCCGTCAGGGGACACCCGTCTACGAGCAGTACTTC. Its translation: CASSRQGTPVYEQYF.

The chain recombines TRBV30 with TRBJ2-5; unclear D gene. The V gene lost 5 bases and the J gene lost 1 base, with 11 bases spanning the gap. The CDR3 is 13 residues long. Germline V gene lookup returns CDR1 GTSNPN and CDR2 SVGIG (reference sequence). The CDR3 sequence: CAWSSDSQETQYF. The CDR3 nucleotides read TGTGCCTGGTCCTCGGATTCCCAAGAGACCCAGTACTTC.

This clonotype was seen repeatedly, ten times or more. The genes are TRBV29-1 and TRBJ1-1; D is ambiguous. Trimming left V 5 bases short and J 3 bases short, with 7 bases between. The CDR3 has 11 residues. From germline, CDR1 is SQVTM and CDR2 ANQGSEA. CDR3 bases: TGCAGCGTTATTTACGACACTGAAGCTTTCTTT. Its protein product is CSVIYDTEAFF. Variable domain in full (rest from reference TRBV29-1 and TRBJ1-1): SAVISQKPSRDICQRGTSLTIQCQVDSQVTMMFWYRQQPGQSLTLIATANQGSEATYESGFVIDKFPISRPNLTFSTLTVSNMSPEDSSIYLCSVIYDTEAFFGQGTRLTVV.

This clonotype was seen many times. The chain joins TRBV18 to TRBJ2-5; D might be TRBD1 or TRBD2, each matching 5 bases. V was shortened by 6 bases and J by 4 bases, with 15 bases between the two germline ends. The length of the CDR3 is 14 residues. Looked up from germline, CDR1 is KGHSH and CDR2 is LQKENI. Here the CDR3 reads CASSVGAVGETQYF. The CDR3 DNA is TGTGCCAGCTCCGTCGGGGCGGTGGGAGAGACCCAGTACTTC. Based on the CDR3 plus reference TRBV18 and TRBJ2-5, the full variable domain is NAGVMQNPRHLVRRRGQEARLRCSPMKGHSHVYWYRQLPEEGLKFMVYLQKENIIDESGMPKERFSAEFPKEGPSILRIQQVVRGDSAAYFCASSVGAVGETQYFGPGTRLLVL.

This clonotype has ten or more counts. The V and J genes are TRBV28 and TRBJ2-5, with D perhaps TRBD1 (6 bases). V lost 5 bases, J lost 5 bases, and 12 bases lay in between. This CDR3 is 13 amino acids long. Germline-derived CDR1 and CDR2 are MDHEN and SYDVKM. The chain's CDR3 is CASSGGGWETQYF. CDR3 in DNA: TGTGCCAGCAGTGGGGGCGGTTGGGAGACCCAGTACTTC.

This clonotype was seen only a few times. The chain links TRBV6-1 to TRBJ2-7; D possibly corresponds to TRBD1 (6 bases). The V end was cut by 9 bases, the J end by 0 bases, with 9 bases between. Germline values: CDR1 MNHNS, CDR2 SASEGT. The CDR3 is 12 residues long. Written as DNA, the CDR3 is TGTGCCAGTGCAGGGGACTCCTACGAGCAGTACTTC. Its translation: CASAGDSYEQYF.

In its sample, this clonotype was seen a few times. The V gene is TRBV12-3 or TRBV12-4, the J gene TRBJ1-6; perhaps TRBD1 as D (5 bases). The CDR3 consists of 13 residues. The V end lost 4 bases, the J end lost 8 bases, and 9 bases lay between the germline ends. The CDR3 coding sequence is TGTGCCAGCAGTTCGGGACGGGATTCACCCCTCCACTTT. Its translation: CASSSGRDSPLHF.

The sample holds many counts of this clonotype. This chain connects TRBV30 to TRBJ2-7, with TRBD1 identical over 7 bases. CDR1 GTSNPN and CDR2 SVGIG come from the germline V gene (reference sequence). CDR3 size: 13 residues. The ends lost 2 bases at V and 4 bases at J; junction bases unmatched: 5. The CDR3 DNA is TGTGCCTGGAGTTTAGGGGGCGGGTACGAGCAGTACTTC. It codes for CAWSLGGGYEQYF.

This clonotype was seen only a few times. The V call is TRBV7-8, the J call TRBJ2-7; 10 positions match TRBD1. The CDR3 is 15 residues long. In germline, CDR1 is SGHVS, CDR2 FQNEAQ. J gave up 0 bases and V 5 bases, and 4 bases lay outside the gene matches. CDR3 sequence (DNA): TGTGCCAGCAGCATCCGGGACAGGGGCTCCTACGAGCAGTACTTC. It encodes CASSIRDRGSYEQYF.

This clonotype was seen at least ten times. The chain combines TRBV25-1 with TRBJ2-6; D may match TRBD1 or TRBD2 (6 bases each). This CDR3 has 15 amino acids. Germline assignment: CDR1 MGHDK and CDR2 SYGVNS. V was trimmed by 6 bases and J by 1 base, leaving 10 bases between them. CDR3 region: CASRGGTSGANVLTF. CDR3 nucleotides: TGTGCCAGCAGAGGGGGGACTTCTGGGGCCAACGTCCTGACTTTC. Full variable domain (missing parts from reference TRBV25-1 and TRBJ2-6): EADIYQTPRYLVIGTGKKITLECSQTMGHDKMYWYQQDPGMELHLIHYSYGVNSTEKGDLSSESTVSRIRTEHFPLTLESARPSHTSQYLCASRGGTSGANVLTFGAGSRLTVL.

This clonotype was detected ten times or more. V and J are TRBV5-1 and TRBJ1-1; 7 nucleotides line up with TRBD1. Trimming at V came to 6 bases and at J to 0 bases, leaving 8 bases not matched to a gene. CDR1 and CDR2 (germline): SGHRS, YFSETQ. This CDR3 has 15 residues. DNA for the CDR3: TGCGCCAGCACTAACCAACAGGGGTTGAACACTGAAGCTTTCTTT. Its translation: CASTNQQGLNTEAFF.

The V and J genes are TRBV12-3 or TRBV12-4 and TRBJ2-4; TRBD1 agrees at 9 bases. Trimming at V came to 6 bases and at J to 5 bases, leaving 8 bases not matched to a gene. The CDR3 sequence is 15 residues long. This CDR3 reads CASSRLGQGENIQYF. CDR3 sequence (DNA): TGTGCCAGCAGCCGCTTGGGACAGGGAGAAAACATTCAGTACTTC.